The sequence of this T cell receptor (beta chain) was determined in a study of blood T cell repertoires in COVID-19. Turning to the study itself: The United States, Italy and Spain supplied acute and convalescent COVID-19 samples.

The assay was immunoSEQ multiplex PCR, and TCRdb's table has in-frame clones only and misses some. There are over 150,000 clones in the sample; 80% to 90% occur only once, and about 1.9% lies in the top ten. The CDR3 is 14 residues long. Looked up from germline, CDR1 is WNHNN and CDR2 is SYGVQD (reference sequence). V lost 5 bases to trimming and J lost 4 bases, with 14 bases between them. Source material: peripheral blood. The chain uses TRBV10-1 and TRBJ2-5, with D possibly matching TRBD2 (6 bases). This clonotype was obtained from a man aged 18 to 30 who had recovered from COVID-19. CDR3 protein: CASSPTTRGETQYF. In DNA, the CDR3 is TGCGCCAGCAGTCCTACTACGCGGGGAGAGACCCAGTACTTC.